This entry is about one T cell receptor beta chain. What this receptor recognizes is not known. Per-nucleotide qualities are absent, and no much larger clonotype sits a single base away. This entry belongs to a study of PD-1 blockade in classical Hodgkin lymphoma (dated by TCRdb to the early 2020s). Regarding the complete study: Nivolumab dosing was 3 mg/kg intravenously every 2 weeks, continuing until either disease progression or unacceptable toxicity. The study used TCR beta sequencing and CyTOF to define a peripheral blood immune signature of response to PD-1 blockade in classical Hodgkin lymphoma.

On the study overall, not on this receptor specifically: A significant rise by C4D1 was seen in CD4+ but not CD8+ TCR diversity (p=0.0027 vs p=0.16), with the rise being most apparent in complete responders (p=0.02). The study covered only a single clinical trial cohort, and the causes of the repertoire differences, possibly disease activity or prior therapy, were still not defined. Baseline TCR diversity was reported to be lower in newly diagnosed patients than in healthy donors and to be lower still in relapsed/refractory patients. Lower diversity was seen in patients whose nivolumab began less than 1 year after ASCT, and these patients were left out of later analyses so that immune reconstitution would not confound the results. Trial patients achieving complete response had baseline diversity similar to newly diagnosed patients, whereas partial responders and progressors had significantly lower diversity.

Genomic DNA was isolated using the Qiagen DNeasy kit from unsorted PBMCs as well as from negatively selected CD4+ and CD8+ fractions. TCR beta CDR3 regions were amplified by immunoSEQ multiplex PCR using primers annealing to V and J segments. A synthetic immune receptor repertoire was used to minimize amplification bias, and any residual bias was removed computationally once sequencing was done. As for the original processing: Repertoire diversity was quantified as the Shannon entropy index using custom Python scripts. The unsorted, CD4+ and CD8+ repertoires were each analyzed separately, with the exception of combined analyses, where CD4+ and CD8+ sequences were merged in silico. Clonal expansion was defined as at least a 2-fold frequency increase after treatment relative to C1D1, with a pseudocount of 0.5 for undetected baseline clones. Clones with 0 or 1 copy at C1D1 were classified as singleton clones, and clones with 2 or more copies were classified as non-singleton clones. Clones expanded in unsorted samples were annotated as CD4+, CD8+ or unknown by matching protein sequences in sorted samples from the same patient. Wilcoxon tests were applied to paired samples to test diversity changes from C1D1 to C4D1. The clones in this table, taken by TCRdb from immuneACCESS, are in-frame only. Not every clone is retained; where verified, under half of the shortfall comes from an unresolved V gene, and the cause of the rest is unknown. The DNA was the basis for D and trimming; V, J and clone size are from that table. Within this sample are about 50,000 clones, with over 60% of them counted one time only. The ten largest clones capture roughly 16% of the sample.

The time point label here, explained by the study, means: cycle 2 day 1 (C2D1) of nivolumab. Every trial patient had relapsed after autologous stem cell transplantation, and cohorts A, B and C differed in prior brentuximab vedotin exposure. The trial cohort was composed of under 70 patients with relapsed/refractory classical Hodgkin lymphoma, for whom complete response, partial response or progressive disease was recorded as best overall response. In the multi-cohort phase II CheckMate 205 trial, trial patients received single-agent nivolumab. An independent review committee assessed best overall response by applying the 2007 International Working Group response criteria. PBMCs from the trial were collected at three points: immediately before nivolumab initiation (C1D1), and during therapy at cycle 2 day 1 and cycle 4 day 1. After peripheral blood was drawn into 8 mL Vacutainer Cell Preparation Tubes, PBMCs were isolated by centrifugation and then cryopreserved.

Compared with germline, V lacks 5 bases and J lacks 4 bases; bases without a gene match: 7. The CDR3 numbers 15 residues from cysteine through phenylalanine. The only DNA kept is the CDR3, 45 bases in frame from the first base. Sequences MDHEN (CDR1) and SYDVKM (CDR2) are obtained from the germline V gene. The sequence derives from a human donor with classical Hodgkin lymphoma. The sample here was peripheral blood mononuclear cells (PBMCs), taken before the second cycle of nivolumab. The sequence is built from TRBV28 and TRBJ1-2; the junction holds 10 bases that match TRBD1. CDR3 protein: CASSQTGGNTYGYTF. The nucleotide sequence reads TGTGCCAGCAGTCAGACAGGGGGCAATACCTATGGCTACACCTTC.